Following are 9 T cell receptor beta chains from one sample sequenced in a study. TCRdb re-called the RT-PCR reads with MiXCR, one entry per CDR3 protein. This table has more than 550,000 distinct CDR3 sequences, 11% to 15% appearing once. The sequencing input was memory CD4+ T cells from blood. All receptors derive from a female donor in good health, serving as a healthy control.

This chain uses TRBV18 with TRBJ2-5; 7 bases map to TRBD1. CDR3 length: 17 amino acids. Germline trimming cut 4 bases from V and 4 bases from J; bases unmatched to any gene: 15. In germline, CDR1 is KGHSH, CDR2 LQKENI. CDR3 nucleotide sequence: TGTGCCAGCTCACAGATCTTACAGGGGACCACCCCAGAGACCCAGTACTTC. Translated, it gives CASSQILQGTTPETQYF. The variable domain in full, completed from reference TRBV18 and TRBJ2-5, reads NAGVMQNPRHLVRRRGQEARLRCSPMKGHSHVYWYRQLPEEGLKFMVYLQKENIIDESGMPKERFSAEFPKEGPSILRIQQVVRGDSAAYFCASSQILQGTTPETQYFGPGTRLLVL.

This clonotype was seen a handful of times. This rearrangement joins TRBV20-1 to TRBJ1-1, with D perhaps matching TRBD1 (6 bases). The length of the CDR3 is 13 residues. CDR1 and CDR2 (germline): DFQATT, SNEGSKA (reference sequence). V was trimmed by 5 bases and J by 1 base, leaving 11 bases between them. The CDR3 loop is CSAGGDTNTEAFF. The CDR3 DNA reads TGCAGTGCTGGGGGCGACACGAACACTGAAGCTTTCTTT.

This clonotype was seen a few times. This rearrangement joins TRBV7-3 to TRBJ2-7, with D hard to call. Trimming took 5 bases from V and 7 from J, leaving 21 bases between them. CDR1 is SGHTA, CDR2 FQGTGA, per germline. This CDR3 has 15 residues. The CDR3: CASSPRPSRLVEQYF. Written as DNA, the CDR3 is TGTGCCAGCAGCCCCCGACCGTCGCGCCTAGTGGAGCAGTACTTC.

A few counts support this clonotype. This chain joins TRBV7-3 and TRBJ2-2, with 7 bases aligning to TRBD2. Germline CDR1 reads SGHTA; CDR2 reads FQGTGA. The CDR3 sequence is 14 residues long. After removal of 4 bases from V and 4 bases from J, the junction contained 3 bases not matched to a gene. CDR3 sequence: CASSSASGTGELFF. The CDR3 DNA reads TGTGCCAGCAGCTCAGCTAGCGGCACCGGGGAGCTGTTTTTT.

This chain joins TRBV7-2 and TRBJ2-7; 7 nucleotides agree with TRBD2. In germline, CDR1 is SGHTA, CDR2 FQGNSA. The CDR3 covers 13 residues. V was pared by 4 bases and J by 4 bases, with 4 bases of the junction left unmatched. The CDR3 nucleotides are TGTGCCAGCAGCTCGGTGGGGGGGTACGAGCAGTACTTC. Protein sequence: CASSSVGGYEQYF.

The V and J genes are TRBV15 and TRBJ2-7, with unresolved D. This CDR3 is built from 15 residues. The V gene's germline CDR1 is LNHNV and CDR2 YYDKDF (reference sequence). The ends were cut back, 0 bases at V and 0 bases at J, with 9 bases in the middle. CDR3 DNA: TGTGCCACCAGCAGAGATCTCGCTTCCTCCTACGAGCAGTACTTC. It specifies CATSRDLASSYEQYF.

The table lists this clonotype with a few counts. V is TRBV18 and J is TRBJ1-6; 7 bases are shared with TRBD1. The CDR3 sequence is 15 residues long. Per germline, CDR1 KGHSH and CDR2 LQKENI. Trimming took 3 bases from V and 5 from J; bases not matched to a gene: 4. The CDR3: CASSPSQGDNSPLHF. The CDR3 nucleotides are TGTGCCAGCTCACCGTCGCAGGGGGATAATTCACCCCTCCACTTT.

V and J are TRBV11-2 and TRBJ2-2; tentatively, D is TRBD2 (5 bases). The germline V gene has CDR1 SGHAT and CDR2 FQNNGV. The CDR3 is 15 residues long. The V end lost 5 bases, the J end lost 6 bases, and 16 bases lay between the germline ends. The CDR3 sequence: CASSVVGSRAGELFF. DNA of the CDR3: TGTGCCAGCAGCGTAGTGGGGTCGCGGGCCGGGGAGCTGTTTTTT.

There are a few counts of this clonotype. The chain carries TRBV6-2 or TRBV6-3 and TRBJ2-2; 10 bases agree with TRBD1. Trimming removed 6 bases from V and 5 bases from J; junction bases left unmatched: 9. Germline lookup yields CDR1 MNHEY and CDR2 SVGEGT. The CDR3 runs 16 residues. The CDR3 region is CASSRLPGQGTGELFF. CDR3 sequence (DNA): TGTGCCAGCAGCCGTCTCCCGGGACAGGGGACCGGGGAGCTGTTTTTT.